This T cell receptor (beta chain) was sequenced in a study of cytomegalovirus exposure and HLA in healthy donors. This CDR3 has 13 residues. General study findings and limits: A later examination showed that TCR association rates differed by HLA locus, with DRB1 most and HLA-C fewest. In a later analysis, at a false discovery rate of 0.05, approximately 16,000 TCR beta sequences matched HLA alleles.

PCR amplification relied on 60 Vbeta primers (plus 13 Jbeta primers). TCRdb keeps only in-frame clones here, not all; method: immunoSEQ multiplex PCR. This sample carries 150,000 to 200,000 clones, under 70% of them seen once, and the ten largest clones take less than 3%. Nominally healthy donors provided the samples, though records likely missed some immune exposures. As concerns this clone: Antigen unknown.

This TCR was recovered from a woman between 35 and 50 years old in good health and CMV-seropositive. The chain uses TRBV21-1 and TRBJ1-4; TRBD1, as called in the table, went unchecked against the DNA. TRBV21-1 is given as a pseudogene. The specimen sequenced was PBMCs. The CDR3 DNA reads TGTGCCAACCCAGACAGGGCTAATGAAAAACTGTTTTTT. This translates into CANPDRANEKLFF.